These 3 T cell receptor beta chains were sequenced from one sample in a study of OX40 agonist ivuxolimab in advanced cancers. TCRdb's copy holds only in-frame clones and misses some; the assay was immunoSEQ multiplex PCR. The table has over 150,000 clones, 94% seen once; the top ten hold 0.3% to 0.35%. The sequences come from CD4+ or CD8+ T cells sorted from blood, collected in a trial of the OX40 agonist ivuxolimab. The receptors were gathered from an adult with an advanced solid tumor such as melanoma, head and neck, liver or kidney cancer.

The chain has TRBV5-1 and TRBJ1-2, with D uncertain. V was trimmed by 4 bases and J by 1 base, leaving 17 bases between them. Germline CDR1 SGHRS, CDR2 YFSETQ. The CDR3 is made up of 16 amino acids. The CDR3 is CASSLGEVVSNYGYTF. DNA for the CDR3: TGCGCCAGCAGCCTGGGTGAGGTTGTCAGTAACTATGGCTACACCTTC.

This chain connects TRBV19 to TRBJ1-2; possible D gene TRBD1, 5 bases. The V end lost 6 bases, the J end lost 4 bases, and 15 bases lay between the germline ends. Germline-derived CDR1 and CDR2 are LNHDA and SQIVND (reference sequence). This CDR3 is built from 14 residues. The DNA of the CDR3 is TGTGCCAGTAGGTTCTGGGGCGGAACCTATGGCTACACCTTC. Protein: CASRFWGGTYGYTF.

V and J are TRBV19 and TRBJ1-1, with 7 bases fitting TRBD1. Per the germline V gene, CDR1 is LNHDA and CDR2 is SQIVND (reference sequence). This CDR3 is built from 14 residues. With V trimmed by 7 bases and J by 1 base, 6 bases remained unmatched. The CDR3 reads CASTADRANTEAFF. The DNA for the CDR3 is TGTGCCAGTACCGCCGACAGGGCGAACACTGAAGCTTTCTTT.